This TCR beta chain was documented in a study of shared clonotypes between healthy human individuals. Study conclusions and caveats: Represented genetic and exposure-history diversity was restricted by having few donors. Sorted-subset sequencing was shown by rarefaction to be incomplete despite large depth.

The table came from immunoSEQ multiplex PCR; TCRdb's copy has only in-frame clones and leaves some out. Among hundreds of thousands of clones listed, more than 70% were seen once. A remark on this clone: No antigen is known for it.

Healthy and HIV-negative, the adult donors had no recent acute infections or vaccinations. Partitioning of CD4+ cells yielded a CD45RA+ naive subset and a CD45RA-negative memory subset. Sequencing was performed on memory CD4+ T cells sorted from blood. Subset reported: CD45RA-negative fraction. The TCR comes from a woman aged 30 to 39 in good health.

CDR3 DNA: TGCGCCAGCAGCCCTGGACAGGGGAGCTCCTACGAGCAGTACTTC. It codes for CASSPGQGSSYEQYF. The chain is built from TRBV4-1 and TRBJ2-5; TRBD1 agrees at 9 bases. The J call may not be correct, given that the DNA end is closer to TRBJ2-7. Germline V gene sequence: CDR1 MGHRA, CDR2 YSYEKL. CDR3 size: 15 residues.